The 10 T cell receptor beta chains listed next were all sequenced from one sample in a study of response to subunit inactivated influenza vaccine. Each CDR3 protein gets one entry after TCRdb re-called the RT-PCR reads with MiXCR. The sample consists of almost 600,000 distinct CDR3 sequences, around 15% of them appearing once. This specimen consisted of PBMCs from blood, obtained less than 13 days after vaccination. The source of these receptors is a man in his fifties who received an inactivated influenza vaccine.

The chain joins TRBV12-3 or TRBV12-4 to TRBJ2-1; TRBD2 matches 12 bases. V gave up 3 bases and J gave up 4 bases; unmatched junction bases: 1. This CDR3 has 15 residues. The CDR3 here is CASSFGLAGYNEQFF. DNA of the CDR3: TGTGCCAGCAGTTTCGGACTAGCGGGGTACAATGAGCAGTTCTTC.

In this sample, this clonotype turned up many times. J is TRBJ2-7 and V is TRBV27, with D hard to call. The CDR3 totals 13 residues. CDR1 and CDR2 from the germline V gene are MNHEY and SMNVEV (reference sequence). V was trimmed by 4 bases and J by 3 bases, leaving 10 bases between them. CDR3 bases: TGTGCCAGCAGTTGGGGTAGTAGCTACGAGCAGTACTTC. Its protein is CASSWGSSYEQYF.

This chain connects TRBV21-1 to TRBJ2-1; the table names TRBD2, a call not compared with the DNA. TRBV21-1 is a pseudogene locus. CDR3 size: 16 residues. The CDR3: CASSNFSGATYNEQFF. CDR3 DNA sequence: TGTGCCAGCAGCAATTTTAGCGGGGCCACCTACAATGAGCAGTTCTTC.

With regard to this clonotype: One end of the junction does not line up with germline, which may come from a read error. V usage is TRBV2 and J usage is TRBJ2-2, with unresolved D. This CDR3 region has 13 residues. Germline CDR1 is SNHLY and CDR2 is FYNNEI. CDR3 DNA: TGTGCGAGCACCCCGGTGAACACCGGGGAGCTGTTTTTT. The encoded protein is CASTPVNTGELFF.

CDR3 protein: CAISERTGENYGYTF. CDR3 nucleotides: TGTGCCATCAGTGAGAGGACAGGAGAAAACTATGGCTACACCTTC. The chain uses TRBV10-3 and TRBJ1-2, with TRBD1 matching 7 bases. Trimming cost V 2 bases and J 2 bases; bases outside gene matches: 5. CDR1 ENHRY and CDR2 SYGVKD come from the germline V gene. The CDR3 consists of 15 residues.

The table lists this clonotype with a few counts. The chain employs TRBV3-1 and TRBJ2-1, with TRBD2 matching over 14 bases. With V trimmed by 4 bases and J by 9 bases, 17 bases remained unmatched. This CDR3 contains 19 residues. The germline CDR1 and CDR2 sequences are LGHDT and YNNKEL (reference sequence). The CDR3 nucleotides read TGTGCCAGCAGCCTCCTGTCGTCCATGTGGACTAGCGGGAGGTTTGAGCAGTTCTTC. Amino acid sequence: CASSLLSSMWTSGRFEQFF.

The V gene is TRBV12-3 or TRBV12-4, the J gene TRBJ2-5, with TRBD2 identical over 7 bases. CDR3 length equals 15 residues. With V trimmed by 6 bases and J by 5 bases, 12 bases remained unmatched. The CDR3, as DNA: TGTGCCAGCAGCTCAGGAGGGAGGGCGGGGGAGACCCAGTACTTC. It specifies CASSSGGRAGETQYF.

This clonotype appeared a few times. This rearrangement joins TRBV7-2 to TRBJ2-2; no reliable D call. The CDR3 contains 15 residues. Trimming left V 0 bases short and J 6 bases short, with 11 bases between. Germline loops: CDR1 SGHTA, CDR2 FQGNSA. CDR3 in amino acids: CASSLASVGPGELFF. DNA for the CDR3: TGTGCCAGCAGCTTAGCATCGGTGGGCCCCGGGGAGCTGTTTTTT. Full variable domain (remainder filled in from reference TRBV7-2 and TRBJ2-2): GAGVSQSPSNKVTEKGKDVELRCDPISGHTALYWYRQSLGQGLEFLIYFQGNSAPDKSGLPSDRFSAERTGGSVSTLTIQRTQQEDSAVYLCASSLASVGPGELFFGEGSRLTVL.

The V and J genes are TRBV4-3 and TRBJ2-3, with unresolved D. Germline assignment: CDR1 LGHNA and CDR2 YSLEER. The CDR3 sequence is 16 residues long. The germline V and J ends were trimmed by 0 bases and 2 bases, with 12 bases remaining between them. As DNA, the CDR3 is TGCGCCAGCAGCCAAGATGAACAGAGCTTCACAGATACGCAGTATTTT. This translates into CASSQDEQSFTDTQYF.

The chain combines TRBV10-2 with TRBJ2-7; D remains unclear. Trimming took off 3 bases at V and 0 bases at J, with 12 bases between the two ends. The CDR3 consists of 15 residues. CDR1 and CDR2 (germline): WSHSY, SAAADI. The CDR3: CASSDQRMSSYEQYF. For the CDR3, the DNA is TGCGCCAGCAGTGACCAACGGATGAGCTCCTACGAGCAGTACTTC.